This TCR beta chain was documented in a study of blood T cell repertoires in COVID-19. Study overall: Samples taken during acute and convalescent COVID-19 were collected in the United States, Italy and Spain. In each case, the material was cDNA or gDNA derived from T cells, B-cell-depleted T cells, or PBMCs.

The authors' processing: Estimation of nucleated cell counts was performed using reference gene primer amplification. The assay was immunoSEQ multiplex PCR, and TCRdb's table has in-frame clones only and misses some. That table supplies the V and J calls and clone size; D and trimming were determined from the DNA. The table lists roughly 98,000 clones, approximately 80% of them singletons. Between the trimmed V and J ends, which lost 2 bases and 9 bases, there was a span of 24 bases. The germline CDR1 and CDR2 sequences are SGHNT and YYREEE (reference sequence). CDR3 length: 17 residues. Sequenced sample: peripheral blood. The receptor comes from a man in his 70s with active or convalescent COVID-19. The chain combines TRBV5-4 with TRBJ2-4; tentatively, D is TRBD2 (5 bases). In nucleotides, the CDR3 is TGTGCCAGCAGCTTTTCTTCGGAGGCCGGGAATCGGGGCATTCAGTACTTC. Translating it yields CASSFSSEAGNRGIQYF.